The present TCR beta chain was sequenced within a study of Ad26.COV2.S vaccination and SARS-CoV-2 variants. Noted treatment: around 19 received Ad26.COV2.S at low or high dose, single or two shots; five or six received placebo; per-sample allocation not given. Sample collection was performed on day 63 after the first vaccine or placebo injection. Details on this clone: Its cognate antigen is unknown.

Whole-study results and caveats: People who got the vaccine had more spike-specific TCR breadth than people who got placebo.

Method: immunoSEQ multiplex PCR; TCRdb's copy keeps in-frame clones and lacks some. This table has approximately 360,000 clones, 83% appearing once. V was pared by 8 bases and J by 8 bases, with 15 bases of the junction left unmatched. The germline V gene encodes CDR1 SEHNR and CDR2 FQNEAQ (reference sequence). This CDR3 is 16 amino acids long. The sample here was peripheral blood, taken in a trial of Ad26.COV2.S vaccine versus placebo. The chain has TRBV7-9 and TRBJ2-1; 10 bases are shared with TRBD2. This TCR derives from a person aged 18-60 years who received the Ad26.COV2.S COVID-19 vaccine or a placebo. The CDR3 is CASLEWGLAGVDEQFF. The CDR3 DNA is TGTGCCAGCCTTGAGTGGGGGCTAGCGGGGGTTGATGAGCAGTTCTTC.